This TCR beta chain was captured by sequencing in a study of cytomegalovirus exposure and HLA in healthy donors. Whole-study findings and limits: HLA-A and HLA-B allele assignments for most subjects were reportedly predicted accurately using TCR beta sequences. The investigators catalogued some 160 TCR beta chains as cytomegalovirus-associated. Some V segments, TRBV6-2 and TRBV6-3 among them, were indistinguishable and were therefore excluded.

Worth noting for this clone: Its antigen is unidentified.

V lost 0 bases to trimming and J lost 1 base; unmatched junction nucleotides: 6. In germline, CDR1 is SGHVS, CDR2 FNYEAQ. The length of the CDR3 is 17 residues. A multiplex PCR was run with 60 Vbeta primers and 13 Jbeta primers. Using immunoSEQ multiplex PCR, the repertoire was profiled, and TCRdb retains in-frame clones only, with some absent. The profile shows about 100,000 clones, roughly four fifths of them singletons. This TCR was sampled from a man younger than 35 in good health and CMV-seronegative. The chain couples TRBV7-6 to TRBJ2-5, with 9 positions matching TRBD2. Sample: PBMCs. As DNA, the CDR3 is TGTGCCAGCAGCTTAGCGGGGGGCGGGGGGGTCCAAGAGACCCAGTACTTC. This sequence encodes CASSLAGGGGVQETQYF.